The rows below give T cell receptor beta chains drawn from one sample of a study of identical twins. TCRdb fed the 5' RACE reads into MiXCR, producing one record per CDR3 protein. The repertoire holds 1.5 million to 2 million distinct CDR3 sequences, around 29% seen once, with roughly 0.3% in the top ten. The sample comprised cord blood. The origin of the receptors is a newborn girl in good health. CDR3s include the opening cysteine and the closing phenylalanine or tryptophan.

>TRBV12-3/TRBV12-4|TRBJ2-3
CASTIARGLAGFSTDTQYF
>TRBV5-1|TRBJ2-1
CASSSLAGGANEQFF
>TRBV2|TRBJ2-7
CASSDGTSPYEQYF
>TRBV20-1|TRBJ2-1
CSARDLGGLTPSYNEQFF
>TRBV20-1|TRBJ1-5
CSASSGVYQPQHF
>TRBV4-2|TRBJ2-3
CASSQDPGVVTDTQYF
>TRBV2|TRBJ2-5
CASSTDRGQETQYF
>TRBV29-1|TRBJ1-1
CSVGGPEAFF
>TRBV6-5|TRBJ1-4
CASSYSRRVEKLFF
>TRBV28|TRBJ1-4
CASSQPEKLFF
>TRBV21-1|TRBJ1-2
CASSRVPGYGYTF
>TRBV5-6|TRBJ2-2
CASSLAPAAAGELFF
>TRBV12-3/TRBV12-4|TRBJ2-2
CASSKGVTGELFF
>TRBV20-1|TRBJ2-3
CSAGAGAGTDTQYF
>TRBV27|TRBJ2-3
CASTKGLAGVSDTQYF
>TRBV21-1|TRBJ2-7
CASSNGSSYEQYF
>TRBV2|TRBJ2-1
CASSEAEQFF
>TRBV5-1|TRBJ2-5
CASSLQPGSQQETQYF
>TRBV12-3/TRBV12-4|TRBJ2-3
CASSFPRGGTDTQYF
>TRBV28|TRBJ2-5
CASRRHSYNEQYF
>TRBV3-1|TRBJ2-1
CASSPRTSGVTNEQFF
>TRBV19|TRBJ2-7
CASSIAPTGDEQYF
>TRBV12-3/TRBV12-4|TRBJ2-3
CASRPTQGAADTQYF
>TRBV28|TRBJ2-7
CASSLRGLAGYEQYF
>TRBV7-8|TRBJ1-5
CASSLSDRNQPQHF
>TRBV20-1|TRBJ2-5
CSARDRDRDQETQYF
>TRBV7-9|TRBJ2-7
CASSPETNSYEQYF
>TRBV6-5|TRBJ2-7
CASSYSRTRSYEQYF
>TRBV12-3/TRBV12-4|TRBJ2-3
CASSPLTSPTDTQYF
>TRBV3-1|TRBJ1-5
CASSQDHNQPQHF
>TRBV10-3|TRBJ1-1
CAISPGGTEAFF
>TRBV4-1|TRBJ1-1
CASRQVQGMNTEAFF
>TRBV28|TRBJ2-5
CASSSDRPRQYF
>TRBV5-1|TRBJ2-4
CASSPGPGRTKNIQYF
>TRBV24-1|TRBJ2-1
CATSDFREGSSQFF
>TRBV20-1|TRBJ1-5
CSARDRGHNQPQHF
>TRBV11-2|TRBJ2-7
CASSLVLDYNEQYF
>TRBV12-3/TRBV12-4|TRBJ2-1
CASSSSTEQFF
>TRBV2|NA
CASSPRLVAEQYF
>TRBV5-1|TRBJ2-3
CASSTGLAGPLADTQYF
>TRBV3-1|TRBJ2-1
CASSQAQLWGGLSGEQFF
>TRBV5-1|TRBJ2-7
CASNSGQASHEQYF
>TRBV12-3/TRBV12-4|TRBJ1-6
CASRREDRVGGSPLHF
>TRBV11-2|TRBJ1-1
CASSLGGTALTEAFF
>TRBV7-9|TRBJ2-7
CASSLALLAGRDEQYF